One sample yielded the 7 T cell receptor beta chains listed below, sequenced in a study of CD8 T cells in ankylosing spondylitis. TCRdb reprocessed the 5' RACE reads via MiXCR and lists one record per CDR3 protein. The sample yields some 52,000 distinct CDR3 sequences, about 7.8% seen once. The specimen sequenced was blood, either unsorted or a sorted T cell fraction (not recorded which). The receptors originated from a female donor with ankylosing spondylitis or in good health (not recorded which).

V usage is TRBV6-1 and J usage is TRBJ2-7; 9 bases fit TRBD1. The V segment lost 6 bases and the J segment 4 bases; nucleotides outside the gene matches: 7. The V gene's germline CDR1 is MNHNS and CDR2 SASEGT. The CDR3 loop spans 14 amino acids. In nucleotides, the CDR3 is TGTGCCAGCAGGGTGACAGGGGGAAGTTACGAGCAGTACTTC. Its protein product is CASRVTGGSYEQYF.

This clonotype showed up many times. This rearrangement joins TRBV7-9 to TRBJ1-1, with unresolved D. CDR1 and CDR2 (germline): SEHNR, FQNEAQ (reference sequence). V shed 4 bases and J shed 1 base, with 7 bases lying between them. The length of the CDR3 is 13 residues. DNA for the CDR3: TGTGCCAGCAGCTCCACGGGGAACACTGAAGCTTTCTTT. Protein sequence: CASSSTGNTEAFF. Variable domain in full (rest from reference TRBV7-9 and TRBJ1-1): DTGVSQNPRHKITKRGQNVTFRCDPISEHNRLYWYRQTLGQGPEFLTYFQNEAQLEKSRLLSDRFSAERPKGSFSTLEIQRTEQGDSAMYLCASSSTGNTEAFFGQGTRLTVV.

This clonotype was detected ten times or more. V gene TRBV15 combines with J gene TRBJ2-1; D perhaps matches TRBD2 (5 bases). CDR3 size: 13 residues. V lost 9 bases to trimming and J lost 5 bases, with 14 bases between them. In germline, CDR1 is LNHNV, CDR2 YYDKDF (reference sequence). Written as DNA, the CDR3 is TGTGCCACTACACTAGGGCACGACAATGAGCAGTTCTTC. Protein sequence: CATTLGHDNEQFF.

At least ten counts were recorded for this clonotype. V is TRBV12-5 and J is TRBJ2-3, with a weak D call TRBD1 (6 bases). Germline V gene lookup returns CDR1 LGHNT and CDR2 FRNRAP. The CDR3 loop spans 14 amino acids. Between the trimmed V and J ends, which lost 6 bases and 2 bases, there was a span of 12 bases. CDR3 loop: CASGLGQYTDTQYF. DNA of the CDR3: TGTGCTAGTGGGCTCGGACAGTACACAGATACGCAGTATTTT.

This clonotype was found many times. The chain joins TRBV5-5 to TRBJ2-2, with D tentatively TRBD2 (5 bases). The CDR3 spans 16 residues. Germline assignment: CDR1 SGHKS and CDR2 YYEKEE (reference sequence). Trimming left V 4 bases short and J 2 bases short, with 15 bases between. The CDR3 region has the DNA TGTGCCAGCAGCGCCCCGTCCGGGGTAAACACCGGGGAGCTGTTTTTT. Amino acid sequence: CASSAPSGVNTGELFF.

V usage is TRBV12-3 or TRBV12-4 and J usage is TRBJ1-5; TRBD1 might be the D (5 bases). CDR3 length: 13 residues. The germline V and J ends were trimmed by 5 bases and 4 bases, with 9 bases remaining between them. This CDR3 is CASSRDLNQPQHF. For the CDR3, the DNA is TGTGCCAGCAGTAGGGACCTAAATCAGCCCCAGCATTTT.

This clonotype has a count of ten or more. The chain joins TRBV12-3 or TRBV12-4 to TRBJ1-1; D is unclear. V lost 8 bases to trimming and J lost 1 base, with 8 bases between them. This CDR3 contains 12 residues. CDR3 region: CASQWENTEAFF. The CDR3 DNA reads as TGTGCCAGCCAGTGGGAGAACACTGAAGCTTTCTTT.